These T cell receptor beta chains were read from a single sample in a study of vaccination effects on CD4 cells after COVID-19. The assay was immunoSEQ multiplex PCR, and TCRdb's table has in-frame clones only and misses some. Of about 40,000 clones listed, around 73% are singletons. The antigens these receptors bind are not known. The sequences come from CD4+ T cells from PBMCs cultured without peptide, collected after COVID-19 vaccination. All receptors derive from a human donor who received a COVID-19 vaccine. The CDR3 runs from the conserved cysteine through the conserved F or W. D genes are given only for firm matches.

V gene: TRBV27; J gene: TRBJ1-1; D gene: -; CDR3 protein: CATTRAGSTEAFF
V gene: TRBV9; J gene: TRBJ1-4; D gene: -; CDR3 protein: CASSVGSLGNEKLFF
V gene: TRBV6-1; J gene: TRBJ1-2; D gene: -; CDR3 protein: CASSEGDRPYGYTF
V gene: TRBV7-6; J gene: TRBJ2-7; D gene: -; CDR3 protein: CASSLSPASYEQYF
V gene: TRBV3-1/TRBV3-2; J gene: TRBJ2-2; D gene: -; CDR3 protein: CASSQGDVTGELFF
V gene: TRBV4-2; J gene: TRBJ2-1; D gene: TRBD2; CDR3 protein: CASSQGGGAYEQFF
V gene: TRBV10-3; J gene: TRBJ2-2; D gene: -; CDR3 protein: CAIRQRQTNTGELFF
V gene: TRBV19; J gene: TRBJ1-1; D gene: TRBD1; CDR3 protein: CASKDRAEAFF
V gene: TRBV5-4; J gene: TRBJ1-4; D gene: -; CDR3 protein: CASSLAFGGAGEKLFF
V gene: TRBV7-2; J gene: TRBJ2-7; D gene: TRBD2; CDR3 protein: CASSTTSGGSYEQYF
V gene: TRBV7-8; J gene: TRBJ2-5; D gene: TRBD1; CDR3 protein: CASSLGLRDSQETQYF
V gene: TRBV5-6; J gene: TRBJ2-2; D gene: -; CDR3 protein: CASSLKSGAAGELFF
V gene: TRBV4-2; J gene: TRBJ2-1; D gene: -; CDR3 protein: CASSLSLAGYNEQFF
V gene: TRBV12-3/TRBV12-4; J gene: TRBJ2-5; D gene: -; CDR3 protein: CASHFQGGTQYF
V gene: TRBV18; J gene: TRBJ2-2; D gene: TRBD2; CDR3 protein: CASSEGLNTGELFF
V gene: TRBV2; J gene: TRBJ2-7; D gene: -; CDR3 protein: CASSIGHEQYF
V gene: TRBV6-6; J gene: TRBJ1-1; D gene: -; CDR3 protein: CASFLVLNTEAFF
V gene: TRBV27; J gene: TRBJ2-4; D gene: TRBD1; CDR3 protein: CASSPRTGDGNIQYF
V gene: TRBV6-4; J gene: TRBJ1-5; D gene: -; CDR3 protein: CASSPTGLNQPQHF
V gene: TRBV3-1/TRBV3-2; J gene: TRBJ2-5; D gene: TRBD2; CDR3 protein: CASSQGLAGANGETQYF
V gene: TRBV19; J gene: TRBJ2-1; D gene: -; CDR3 protein: CASSLPEPLEGEQFF
V gene: TRBV6-6; J gene: TRBJ1-3; D gene: -; CDR3 protein: CASSGGLVLTGNTIYF
V gene: TRBV12-3/TRBV12-4; J gene: TRBJ2-7; D gene: -; CDR3 protein: CASSGASSYEQYF
V gene: TRBV5-1; J gene: TRBJ1-2; D gene: -; CDR3 protein: CASTVGALYGYTF
V gene: TRBV30; J gene: TRBJ1-5; D gene: TRBD1; CDR3 protein: CAWSVGTGASQPQHF
V gene: TRBV18; J gene: TRBJ1-5; D gene: -; CDR3 protein: CASSPRPNPPGNQPQHF
V gene: TRBV14; J gene: TRBJ2-5; D gene: -; CDR3 protein: CASSQVSGKETQYF
V gene: TRBV4-2; J gene: TRBJ1-2; D gene: -; CDR3 protein: CASSHVETNYGYTF
V gene: TRBV12-3/TRBV12-4; J gene: TRBJ2-7; D gene: -; CDR3 protein: CASSALNYEQYF
V gene: TRBV27; J gene: TRBJ2-4; D gene: -; CDR3 protein: CASSYLHGFKNIQYF
V gene: TRBV5-1; J gene: TRBJ2-7; D gene: TRBD2; CDR3 protein: CASSLETAGVSRDEQYF
V gene: TRBV3-1/TRBV3-2; J gene: TRBJ1-1; D gene: -; CDR3 protein: CASSSGALQGTGEAFF
V gene: TRBV11-3; J gene: TRBJ2-1; D gene: TRBD1; CDR3 protein: CASSFNDRAEQFF
V gene: TRBV5-1; J gene: TRBJ1-6; D gene: -; CDR3 protein: CASSLDQDSTNSPLHF
V gene: TRBV19; J gene: TRBJ2-2; D gene: TRBD1; CDR3 protein: CASRDRGRTGELFF
V gene: TRBV19; J gene: TRBJ2-2; D gene: -; CDR3 protein: CASSNPPSGELFF
V gene: TRBV5-1; J gene: TRBJ2-2; D gene: -; CDR3 protein: CASSLARRAGELFF
V gene: TRBV9; J gene: TRBJ2-5; D gene: TRBD1; CDR3 protein: CASSARQGRETQYF
V gene: TRBV14; J gene: TRBJ2-3; D gene: TRBD2; CDR3 protein: CASSQEGLAGTDTQYF
V gene: TRBV5-1; J gene: TRBJ1-2; D gene: -; CDR3 protein: CASSLAPGDYGYTF
V gene: TRBV4-1; J gene: TRBJ2-3; D gene: TRBD1; CDR3 protein: CASSQGGQGAQGTDTQYF
V gene: TRBV5-5; J gene: TRBJ2-7; D gene: -; CDR3 protein: CASSRGVGPTAYEQYF
V gene: TRBV5-1; J gene: TRBJ1-2; D gene: -; CDR3 protein: CASKSTYGYTF
V gene: TRBV4-1; J gene: TRBJ1-2; D gene: -; CDR3 protein: CASSQPAFSGGYTF
V gene: TRBV18; J gene: TRBJ1-3; D gene: -; CDR3 protein: CASSPREGSLYTIYF